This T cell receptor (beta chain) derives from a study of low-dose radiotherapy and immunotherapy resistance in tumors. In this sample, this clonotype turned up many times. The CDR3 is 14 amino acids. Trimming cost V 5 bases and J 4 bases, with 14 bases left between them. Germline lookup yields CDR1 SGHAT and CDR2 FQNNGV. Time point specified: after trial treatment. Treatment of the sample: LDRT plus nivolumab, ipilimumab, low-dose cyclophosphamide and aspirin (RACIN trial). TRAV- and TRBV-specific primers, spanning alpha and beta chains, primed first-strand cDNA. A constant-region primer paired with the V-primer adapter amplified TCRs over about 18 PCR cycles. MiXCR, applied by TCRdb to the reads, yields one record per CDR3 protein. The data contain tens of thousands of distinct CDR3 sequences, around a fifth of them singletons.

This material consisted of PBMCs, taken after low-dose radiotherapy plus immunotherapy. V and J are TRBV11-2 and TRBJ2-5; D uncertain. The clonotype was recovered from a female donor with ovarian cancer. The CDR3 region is CASSHPLVRETQYF. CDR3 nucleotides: TGTGCCAGCAGCCACCCCCTGGTCCGAGAGACCCAGTACTTC. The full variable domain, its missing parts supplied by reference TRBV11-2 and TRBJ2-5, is EAGVAQSPRYKIIEKRQSVAFWCNPISGHATLYWYQQILGQGPKLLIQFQNNGVVDDSQLPKDRFSAERLKGVDSTLKIQPAKLEDSAVYLCASSHPLVRETQYFGPGTRLLVL.